Below are 26 T cell receptor beta chains sequenced from a single sample in a study of T cells in Graves' hyperthyroidism and ophthalmopathy. RNA transcripts yielded amplified TCR beta CDR3 regions. The primer set for the first-round RT-PCR of the TCR CDR3 was HTBI. Each CDR3 protein gets one entry after TCRdb re-called the multiplex PCR reads with MiXCR. The sample records 400,000 or so distinct CDR3 sequences, over 11% being singletons. The sequenced sample consisted of blood. The receptors derive from a man aged 50 to 59 with Graves' ophthalmopathy.

The chain links TRBV13 to TRBJ2-7, with 9 bases that match TRBD2. J gave up 3 bases and V 6 bases, and 9 bases lay outside the gene matches. CDR1 is PRHDT and CDR2 is FYEKMQ in the germline V gene (reference sequence). CDR3 size: 15 residues. The CDR3 coding sequence is TGTGCCAGCAGACTAACTAGCGGGCAGGACTACGAGCAGTACTTC. It encodes CASRLTSGQDYEQYF.

This clonotype was observed many times. The chain uses TRBV30 and TRBJ1-6; D is undetermined. Between the trimmed V and J ends, which lost 4 bases and 10 bases, there was a span of 20 bases. Germline V gives CDR1 GTSNPN, CDR2 SVGIG (reference sequence). This CDR3 spans 15 amino acids. CDR3 DNA: TGTGCCTGGATTGCCCCAGGACCCATTGGGTCACCCCTCCACTTT. It is translated as CAWIAPGPIGSPLHF.

This clonotype was counted between two and nine times. The chain links TRBV7-2 to TRBJ2-5; TRBD2 matches at 12 bases. V lost 5 bases, J lost 2 bases, and 9 bases stayed unmatched. The CDR3 runs 17 residues. CDR1 is SGHTA and CDR2 is FQGNSA in the germline V gene. CDR3 nucleotides: TGTGCCAGCAGCCCGAGACTAGCGGGAGTAGAACAAGAGACCCAGTACTTC. It translates to CASSPRLAGVEQETQYF.

This clonotype was observed a handful of times. The chain recombines TRBV28 with TRBJ2-7, with TRBD1 as a possible D gene (6 bases). The CDR3 spans 13 residues. Germline assignment: CDR1 MDHEN and CDR2 SYDVKM. V lost 2 bases and J lost 5, with 10 bases in between. CDR3 DNA sequence: TGTGCCAGCAGTTTAGGCTCAGGGGACGAGCAGTACTTC. This translates into CASSLGSGDEQYF.

This clonotype was seen many times. The V gene is TRBV6-1, the J gene TRBJ1-2; D ambiguous. CDR1 MNHNS and CDR2 SASEGT come from the germline V gene. V lost 5 bases to trimming and J lost 2 bases, with 12 bases between them. The CDR3 spans 14 residues. CDR3 amino acids: CASSTLQQNYGYTF. In nucleotides, the CDR3 is TGTGCCAGCAGTACACTACAGCAGAACTATGGCTACACCTTC.

The sample holds a few counts of this clonotype. CDR3 sequence (DNA): TGTGCCAGCAGTAATGGCGGGAGGGCCGGTGAGCAGTTCTTC. Translating gives CASSNGGRAGEQFF. The chain couples TRBV28 to TRBJ2-1; TRBD2 matches at 9 bases. V shed 5 bases and J 9 bases; nucleotides not matched to a gene: 8. Germline CDR1 is MDHEN and CDR2 is SYDVKM. CDR3 length equals 14 residues.

The chain combines TRBV19 with TRBJ2-2; 7 positions match TRBD1. Losses at the gene ends were 3 bases for V and 7 bases for J; bases not matched to a gene: 5. From germline, CDR1 is LNHDA and CDR2 SQIVND (reference sequence). The CDR3 is 14 residues long. The CDR3 DNA follows: TGTGCCAGTAGTATGACAGGGTTGTTCGGGGAGCTGTTTTTT. Protein sequence: CASSMTGLFGELFF.

This clonotype was observed a handful of times. The chain combines TRBV10-3 with TRBJ1-1; no definite D call. The CDR3 sequence is 12 residues long. V was shortened by 6 bases and J by 0 bases, with 5 bases between the two germline ends. Germline CDR1 reads ENHRY; CDR2 reads SYGVKD. The CDR3 DNA follows: TGTGCCATCAGCCCGATGAACACTGAAGCTTTCTTT. Translation gives CAISPMNTEAFF.

This clonotype was seen repeatedly, ten times or more. This chain uses TRBV2 with TRBJ2-7; TRBD2 agrees at 11 bases. Per germline, CDR1 SNHLY and CDR2 FYNNEI. With V trimmed by 5 bases and J by 4 bases, 7 bases remained unmatched. CDR3 length: 15 amino acids. CDR3 in DNA: TGTGCCAGCAGTTGGACTAGCGGGCGTACGTACGAGCAGTACTTC. Protein: CASSWTSGRTYEQYF. Filled out from reference TRBV2 and TRBJ2-7, the complete variable domain reads EPEVTQTPSHQVTQMGQEVILRCVPISNHLYFYWYRQILGQKVEFLVSFYNNEISEKSEIFDDQFSVERPDGSNFTLKIRSTKLEDSAMYFCASSWTSGRTYEQYFGPGTRLTVT.

This clonotype was seen many times. The V gene is TRBV7-9, the J gene TRBJ2-7; 8 bases are a match to TRBD1. The V gene end was trimmed by 4 bases and the J gene end by 0 bases; junction bases not matched to a gene: 5. Per germline, CDR1 SEHNR and CDR2 FQNEAQ (reference sequence). CDR3 length equals 15 residues. CDR3: CASSSQGASSYEQYF. The DNA for the CDR3 is TGTGCCAGCAGCTCCCAGGGGGCATCCTCCTACGAGCAGTACTTC.

At least ten counts were recorded for this clonotype. J is TRBJ1-2 and V is TRBV30; 7 bases map to TRBD1. The V gene end was trimmed by 0 bases and the J gene end by 10 bases; junction bases not matched to a gene: 5. CDR1 is GTSNPN, CDR2 SVGIG, per germline (reference sequence). CDR3 length: 12 amino acids. In DNA form, the CDR3 reads TGTGCCTGGAGTGTAACGGGACAGCTCTACACCTTC. This encodes CAWSVTGQLYTF.

This clonotype came up a few times. The V and J genes are TRBV7-9 and TRBJ2-3; TRBD2 is a possible D gene (5 bases). This CDR3 has 14 residues. V lost 10 bases, J lost 6 bases, and 20 bases lay in between. Germline V gene sequence: CDR1 SEHNR, CDR2 FQNEAQ (reference sequence). The CDR3 DNA follows: TGTGCCACCCCCGGAGGCAACTATAGGGATACGCAGTATTTT. Its protein is CATPGGNYRDTQYF.

The chain has TRBV5-1 and TRBJ2-5, with D uncertain. Trimming removed 0 bases at V and 1 base at J, with 10 bases between. This CDR3 is built from 15 residues. Germline lookup yields CDR1 SGHRS and CDR2 YFSETQ. CDR3 amino acids: CASSLAGRSQETQYF. Here the CDR3 DNA reads TGCGCCAGCAGCTTGGCCGGCAGGAGCCAAGAGACCCAGTACTTC.

The chain is built from TRBV5-1 and TRBJ1-1; D gene unclear. The CDR3 is 16 amino acids. V was trimmed by 4 bases and J by 0 bases, leaving 16 bases between them. Germline V gene sequence: CDR1 SGHRS, CDR2 YFSETQ. CDR3 loop: CASSPIWGSMNTEAFF. The CDR3, as DNA: TGCGCCAGCAGCCCGATTTGGGGATCCATGAACACTGAAGCTTTCTTT.

This clonotype was detected many times. This chain uses TRBV20-1 with TRBJ1-5; the D gene is possibly TRBD1 (5 bases). Per germline, CDR1 DFQATT and CDR2 SNEGSKA (reference sequence). The CDR3 length is 14 residues. Deletions cut 6 bases from V and 5 bases from J, with 17 bases between. In DNA form, the CDR3 reads TGCAGTGCCAACCTGGGGCAGTTGGATCAGCCCCAGCATTTT. Translation gives CSANLGQLDQPQHF.

This clonotype has ten or more counts. The V gene is TRBV12-3 or TRBV12-4, the J gene TRBJ2-3; D is perhaps TRBD1 (5 bases). Trimming removed 3 bases at V and 5 bases at J, with 12 bases between. This CDR3 has 14 residues. CDR3 protein: CASSFSRVGDTQYF. CDR3 nucleotide sequence: TGTGCCAGCAGTTTCTCCAGGGTGGGAGATACGCAGTATTTT.

This clonotype was counted at least ten times. The chain combines TRBV7-9 with TRBJ2-7; unclear D gene. Germline CDR1 reads SEHNR; CDR2 reads FQNEAQ (reference sequence). The CDR3 is made up of 11 amino acids. V lost 5 bases and J lost 7, with 9 bases in between. The CDR3 protein is CASSPTLEQYF. Here the CDR3 DNA reads TGTGCCAGCAGCCCAACCCTAGAGCAGTACTTC.

V and J are TRBV29-1 and TRBJ1-5, with D unresolved. V gave up 3 bases and J gave up 3 bases, with 9 bases separating them. Per the germline V gene, CDR1 is SQVTM and CDR2 is ANQGSEA. This CDR3 is 13 amino acids long. The CDR3 reads CSVDAGPNQPQHF. The CDR3 DNA is TGCAGCGTTGACGCAGGTCCCAATCAGCCCCAGCATTTT.

This clonotype showed up many times. The gene calls are TRBV20-1 and TRBJ1-6; TRBD1 might be the D (5 bases). With 2 bases removed from V and 9 bases from J, the gap between germline ends came to 11 bases. The germline V gene encodes CDR1 DFQATT and CDR2 SNEGSKA (reference sequence). The length of the CDR3 is 13 residues. The CDR3, as DNA: TGCAGTGCTAGACAGGCAAGGGGTTCACCCCTCCACTTT. It specifies CSARQARGSPLHF.

This clonotype was counted at least ten times. The rearrangement joins TRBV15 to TRBJ2-1, with 11 bases aligning to TRBD2. The CDR3 runs 16 residues. The ends lost 3 bases at V and 12 bases at J; junction bases unmatched: 13. Germline V gene lookup returns CDR1 LNHNV and CDR2 YYDKDF (reference sequence). In DNA form, the CDR3 reads TGTGCCACCAGCAGGGATGGGGGGACTAGCGGTCTACGGCAGTTCTTC. Encoded protein: CATSRDGGTSGLRQFF.

In its sample, this clonotype was seen many times. This chain uses TRBV6-1 with TRBJ2-1; 14 bases match TRBD2. The CDR3 totals 16 residues. The V and J ends lost 5 bases and 8 bases, in that order; junction bases with no gene match: 8. Germline V CDR1 and CDR2: MNHNS, SASEGT. CDR3 in amino acids: CASSSTGLAGVDEQFF. The CDR3 DNA sequence: TGTGCCAGCAGTTCCACGGGACTAGCGGGAGTGGATGAGCAGTTCTTC.

The J gene is TRBJ1-5, the V gene TRBV20-1, with TRBD1 identical over 7 bases. The CDR3 is 14 amino acids. Germline loops: CDR1 DFQATT, CDR2 SNEGSKA (reference sequence). V was pared by 6 bases and J by 3 bases, with 8 bases of the junction left unmatched. The CDR3 region has the DNA TGCAGTGCCACTAAAGACAGGGTCAATCAGCCCCAGCATTTT. As protein: CSATKDRVNQPQHF.

This clonotype was recorded many times. V is TRBV10-3 and J is TRBJ2-1; 8 bases are shared with TRBD1. The trim removed 7 bases at V and 6 bases at J, leaving 8 bases unmatched. The CDR3 extends over 14 amino acids. Germline V gives CDR1 ENHRY, CDR2 SYGVKD. This CDR3 reads CAINGQGAGNEQFF. The CDR3 DNA reads as TGTGCCATCAATGGGCAGGGGGCCGGCAATGAGCAGTTCTTC.

V and J are TRBV5-1 and TRBJ1-6; D possibly corresponds to TRBD1 (6 bases). Germline V gene data show CDR1 as SGHRS and CDR2 as YFSETQ. The CDR3 runs to 17 residues. V shed 4 bases and J shed 0 bases, with 14 bases lying between them. The CDR3 loop is CASSEGTGSSYNSPLHF. CDR3 nucleotide sequence: TGCGCCAGCAGCGAGGGAACAGGGAGCTCCTATAATTCACCCCTCCACTTT.

This clonotype occurred many times. The chain combines TRBV20-1 with TRBJ2-5, with D possibly being TRBD1 (5 bases). The length of the CDR3 is 15 residues. Looked up from germline, CDR1 is DFQATT and CDR2 is SNEGSKA (reference sequence). V dropped 0 bases and J dropped 5 bases, with 16 bases sitting between them. CDR3 nucleotide sequence: TGCAGTGCTAGAGATCCCCTGGGGCTGGTGGAGACCCAGTACTTC. As protein: CSARDPLGLVETQYF.

Many counts were recorded for this clonotype. The chain couples TRBV6-1 to TRBJ1-1; D remains ambiguous. CDR1 is MNHNS and CDR2 is SASEGT in the germline V gene. CDR3 length: 14 amino acids. V was cut by 6 bases and J by 0 bases, with 11 bases left in between. CDR3 in DNA: TGTGCCAGCAGCAGATTGCACATGAACACTGAAGCTTTCTTT. This codes for CASSRLHMNTEAFF.